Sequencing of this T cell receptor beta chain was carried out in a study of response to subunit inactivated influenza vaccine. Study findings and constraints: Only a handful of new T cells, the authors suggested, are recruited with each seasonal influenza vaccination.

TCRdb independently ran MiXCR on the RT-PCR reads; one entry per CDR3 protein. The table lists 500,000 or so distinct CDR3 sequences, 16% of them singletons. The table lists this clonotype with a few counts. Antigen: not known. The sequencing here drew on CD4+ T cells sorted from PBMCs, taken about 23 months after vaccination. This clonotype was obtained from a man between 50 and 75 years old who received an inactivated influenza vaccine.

The CDR3 protein is CASSFARYNEQFF. The CDR3 coding sequence is TGTGCCAGCAGTTTCGCGCGGTACAATGAGCAGTTCTTC. The V call is TRBV12-3 or TRBV12-4, the J call TRBJ2-1; D call uncertain. V was shortened by 3 bases and J by 4 bases, with 7 bases between the two germline ends. This CDR3 spans 13 amino acids.